This T cell receptor (beta chain) stems from a study of read filtering for tumor transcriptome and immune sequencing. This CDR3 contains 13 residues. CDR1 is SGHVS and CDR2 is FQNEAQ in the germline V gene. Points on this clonotype: Germline and junction disagree at one end, which may indicate a read error.

From roughly 0.4 ug of RNA, a library with molecular barcoded alpha/delta and beta/gamma adaptors was made. TCRdb processed the reads anew with MiXCR; each CDR3 protein has one entry. The sample contains 100,000 to 150,000 distinct CDR3 sequences, about 12% of which appear only once. This receptor was obtained from a donor at least 40 years old with multiple myeloma. Sequencing was carried out using a population of CD138-negative cells sorted from bone marrow. The gene calls are TRBV7-8 and TRBJ1-1; D call uncertain. Here the CDR3 reads CASSSNVNTEAFF. In DNA form, the CDR3 reads TGTGCCAGCAGCTCAAACGTAAACACAGAAGCTTTCTTT.